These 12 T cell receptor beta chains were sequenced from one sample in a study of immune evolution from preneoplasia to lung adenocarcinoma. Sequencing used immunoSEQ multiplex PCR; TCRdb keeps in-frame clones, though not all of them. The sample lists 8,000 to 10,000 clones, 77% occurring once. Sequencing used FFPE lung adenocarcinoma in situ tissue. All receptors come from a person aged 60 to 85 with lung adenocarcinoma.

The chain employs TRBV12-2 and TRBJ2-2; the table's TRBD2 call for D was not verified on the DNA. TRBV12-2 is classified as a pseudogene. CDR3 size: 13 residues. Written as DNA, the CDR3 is TGTGCAAGTCGCATAGTAGCGACCGGGGAGCTGTTTTTT. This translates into CASRIVATGELFF.

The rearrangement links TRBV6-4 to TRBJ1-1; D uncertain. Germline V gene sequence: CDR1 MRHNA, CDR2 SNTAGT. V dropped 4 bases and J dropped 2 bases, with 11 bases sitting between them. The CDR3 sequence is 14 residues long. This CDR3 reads CASSASVENTEAFF. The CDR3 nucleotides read TGTGCCAGCAGTGCTTCTGTTGAAAACACTGAAGCTTTCTTT.

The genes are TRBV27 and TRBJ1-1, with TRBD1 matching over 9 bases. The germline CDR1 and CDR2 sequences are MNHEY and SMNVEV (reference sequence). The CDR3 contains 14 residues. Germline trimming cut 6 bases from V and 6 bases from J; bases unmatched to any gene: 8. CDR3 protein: CASSWDRVNPEAFF. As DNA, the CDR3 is TGTGCCAGCAGCTGGGACAGGGTAAACCCTGAAGCTTTCTTT.

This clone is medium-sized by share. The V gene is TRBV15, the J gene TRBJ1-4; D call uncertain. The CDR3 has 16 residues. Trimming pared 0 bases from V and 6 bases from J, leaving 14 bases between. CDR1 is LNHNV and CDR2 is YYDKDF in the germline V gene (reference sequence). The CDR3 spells CATSRDPKDYDEKLFF. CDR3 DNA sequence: TGTGCCACCAGCAGAGATCCAAAGGATTACGATGAAAAACTGTTTTTT.

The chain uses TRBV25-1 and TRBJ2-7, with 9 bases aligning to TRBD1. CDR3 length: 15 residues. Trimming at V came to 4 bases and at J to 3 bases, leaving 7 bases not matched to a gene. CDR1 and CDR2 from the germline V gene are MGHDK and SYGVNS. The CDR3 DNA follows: TGTGCCAGCAGTGGCGGACAGGGGAATCGCTACGAGCAGTACTTC. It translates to CASSGGQGNRYEQYF.

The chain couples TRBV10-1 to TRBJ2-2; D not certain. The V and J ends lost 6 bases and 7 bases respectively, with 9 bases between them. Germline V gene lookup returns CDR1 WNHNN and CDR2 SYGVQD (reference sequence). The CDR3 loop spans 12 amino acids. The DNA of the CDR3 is TGCGCCAGCAGCCTCACGTTCGGGGAGCTGTTTTTT. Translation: CASSLTFGELFF.

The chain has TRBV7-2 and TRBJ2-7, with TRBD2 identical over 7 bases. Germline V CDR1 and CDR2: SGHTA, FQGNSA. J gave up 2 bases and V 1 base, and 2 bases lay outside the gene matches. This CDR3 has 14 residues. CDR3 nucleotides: TGTGCCAGCAGCTTAGGCCGGGGGGCCTACGAGCAGTACTTC. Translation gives CASSLGRGAYEQYF.

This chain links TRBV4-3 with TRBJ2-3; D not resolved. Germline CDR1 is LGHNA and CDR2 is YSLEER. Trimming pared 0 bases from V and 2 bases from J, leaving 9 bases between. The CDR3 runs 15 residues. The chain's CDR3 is CASSQEWADTDTQYF. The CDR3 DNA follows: TGCGCCAGCAGCCAAGAGTGGGCGGACACAGATACGCAGTATTTT.

CDR3 bases: TGTGCCAGTAGTATGGAAGGGGTCTATGGCTACACCTTC. Translating it yields CASSMEGVYGYTF. The J gene is TRBJ1-2, the V gene TRBV19; the D gene is possibly TRBD1 (5 bases). Germline CDR1 reads LNHDA; CDR2 reads SQIVND (reference sequence). The CDR3 consists of 13 residues. The V and J ends lost 3 bases and 4 bases respectively, with 9 bases between them.

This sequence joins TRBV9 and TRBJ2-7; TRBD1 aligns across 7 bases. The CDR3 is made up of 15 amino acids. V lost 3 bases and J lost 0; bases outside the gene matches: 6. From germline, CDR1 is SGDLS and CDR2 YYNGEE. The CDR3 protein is CASSATGTDSYEQYF. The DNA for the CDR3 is TGTGCCAGCAGCGCTACCGGGACAGACTCCTACGAGCAGTACTTC.

CDR3 nucleotides: TGTGCCAGCAGTTTACCCAGGGGCCTACCCAACTCTGGGGCCAACGTCCTGACTTTC. Protein sequence: CASSLPRGLPNSGANVLTF. This chain uses TRBV28 with TRBJ2-6; a possible D gene is TRBD1 (6 bases). Germline loops: CDR1 MDHEN, CDR2 SYDVKM. Trimming took 2 bases from V and 0 from J, leaving 17 bases between them. CDR3 size: 19 residues.

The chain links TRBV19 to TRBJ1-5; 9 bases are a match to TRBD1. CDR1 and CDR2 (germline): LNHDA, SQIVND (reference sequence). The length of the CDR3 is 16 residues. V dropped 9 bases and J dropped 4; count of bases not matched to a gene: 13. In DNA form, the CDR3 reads TGTGCCAGCACAGGGGGCGCTGGGGGTCGTAATCAGCCCCAGCATTTT. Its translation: CASTGGAGGRNQPQHF.